These 21 T cell receptor beta chains were sequenced from one sample in a study of Graves' ophthalmopathy and Graves' hyperthyroidism. RNA transcripts provided the template for amplifying TCR beta CDR3 regions. HTBI-primed first-round RT-PCR preceded second-round multiplex PCR. Each CDR3 protein is one row after TCRdb ran MiXCR on the multiplex PCR reads. The top ten hold around 6.6% of the sample, which has roughly 410,000 distinct CDR3 sequences, 15% seen once. The sample consisted of peripheral blood. Receptors originate from a woman aged 18 to 35 with stable Graves' hyperthyroidism.

The table lists this clonotype with many counts. The gene calls are TRBV2 and TRBJ2-7; TRBD1 matches at 8 bases. Losses at the gene ends were 6 bases for V and 4 bases for J; bases not matched to a gene: 5. The CDR3 length is 13 residues. Germline V gene lookup returns CDR1 SNHLY and CDR2 FYNNEI. CDR3 in amino acids: CASRRTGKYEQYF. CDR3 sequence (DNA): TGTGCCAGCAGGAGGACAGGGAAGTACGAGCAGTACTTC.

Ten or more counts support this clonotype. The rearrangement uses TRBV6-2 or TRBV6-3 and TRBJ2-7, with 8 bases lining up with TRBD2. J lost 2 bases, V lost 3 bases, and 3 bases had no gene match. Looked up from germline, CDR1 is MNHEY and CDR2 is SVGEGT. This CDR3 has 14 amino acids. CDR3 in DNA: TGTGCCAGCAGTTATAGCGGGGTGACCTACGAGCAGTACTTC. Protein product: CASSYSGVTYEQYF.

At least ten counts were recorded for this clonotype. J is TRBJ1-1 and V is TRBV6-5; 8 bases agree with TRBD1. Trimming removed 4 bases from V and 7 bases from J; junction bases left unmatched: 2. This CDR3 has 12 residues. Germline V gene data show CDR1 as MNHEY and CDR2 as SVGAGI. The CDR3 is CASSSGQGEAFF. The CDR3, as DNA: TGTGCCAGCAGTTCAGGACAGGGTGAAGCTTTCTTT.

In its sample, this clonotype was seen many times. The chain links TRBV29-1 to TRBJ2-2, with 8 bases lining up with TRBD2. CDR1 SQVTM and CDR2 ANQGSEA come from the germline V gene. J was trimmed by 5 bases and V by 4 bases; bases with no gene match: 6. CDR3 length: 14 residues. Here the CDR3 DNA reads TGCAGCGTTGCGGGGGTAGCGGGAACCGGGGAGCTGTTTTTT. This sequence encodes CSVAGVAGTGELFF.

This clonotype has ten or more counts. V gene TRBV11-2 combines with J gene TRBJ2-5; D ambiguous. V lost 2 bases, J lost 3 bases, and 4 bases lay in between. Germline assignment: CDR1 SGHAT and CDR2 FQNNGV. The CDR3 loop spans 12 amino acids. CDR3 residues: CASSLLKETQYF. CDR3 sequence (DNA): TGTGCCAGCAGCTTATTAAAAGAGACCCAGTACTTC.

In this sample, this clonotype turned up a few times. This may be a read error: a much more frequent sequence differs by one nucleotide. V and J are TRBV27 and TRBJ1-1; D possibly corresponds to TRBD1 (6 bases). Germline CDR1 is MNHEY and CDR2 is SMNVEV (reference sequence). CDR3 length: 15 amino acids. CDR3 in DNA: TGTGCCGGCAGTCCTAGGGGGGGCCCTAACACTGAAGCTTTCTTT. Encoded protein: CAGSPRGGPNTEAFF.

This clonotype was found many times. This rearrangement joins TRBV19 to TRBJ1-6, with 8 bases matching TRBD1. The V gene end was trimmed by 0 bases and the J gene end by 10 bases; junction bases not matched to a gene: 5. This CDR3 comprises 15 residues. Germline V gives CDR1 LNHDA, CDR2 SQIVND (reference sequence). Written as DNA, the CDR3 is TGTGCCAGTAGTATAGACGACAGGGGAGGGTCACCCCTCCACTTT. This encodes CASSIDDRGGSPLHF.

In its sample, this clonotype was seen many times. This chain joins TRBV7-9 and TRBJ1-2; D unresolved. Trimming pared 4 bases from V and 4 bases from J, leaving 13 bases between. This CDR3 comprises 14 residues. CDR1 is SEHNR and CDR2 is FQNEAQ in the germline V gene (reference sequence). CDR3 coding DNA: TGTGCCAGCAGCTCGATGACCGACCGCTATGGCTACACCTTC. Its translation: CASSSMTDRYGYTF.

The table lists this clonotype with many counts. V gene TRBV6-5 combines with J gene TRBJ2-7; possible D gene TRBD1, 6 bases. In germline, CDR1 is MNHEY, CDR2 SVGAGI. The CDR3 loop spans 14 amino acids. Trimming removed 4 bases from V and 4 bases from J, with 14 bases in between. The CDR3 loop is CASSFADRMYEQYF. For the CDR3, the DNA is TGTGCCAGCAGTTTTGCCGACAGGATGTACGAGCAGTACTTC.

This clonotype was observed many times. V gene TRBV2 combines with J gene TRBJ1-1; TRBD1 matches 7 bases. The CDR3 totals 13 residues. CDR1 is SNHLY and CDR2 is FYNNEI in the germline V gene. The junction had 2 bases not matched to a gene; V was cut back by 6 bases and J by 1 base. The CDR3 protein is CASRQGRNTEAFF. The DNA of the CDR3 is TGTGCCAGCAGACAGGGGCGGAACACTGAAGCTTTCTTT.

The table lists this clonotype with many counts. The DNA of the CDR3 is TGTGCCAGCAGTTTTATCAGGGATCGTGGCTACACCTTC. This sequence encodes CASSFIRDRGYTF. The V gene is TRBV12-3 or TRBV12-4, the J gene TRBJ1-2; a weak D match, TRBD1 (5 bases). There are 13 residues in the CDR3. With 3 bases removed from V and 7 bases from J, the gap between germline ends came to 12 bases.

The sample holds many counts of this clonotype. The CDR3 DNA sequence: TGCAGTGCTAGAGATAGTCCAGGATCGGCCTATGGCTACACCTTC. This sequence encodes CSARDSPGSAYGYTF. The rearrangement uses TRBV20-1 and TRBJ1-2; D not resolved. The V gene lost 0 bases and the J gene lost 4 bases, with 15 bases spanning the gap. Germline V CDR1 and CDR2: DFQATT, SNEGSKA (reference sequence). The CDR3 has 15 residues.

In its sample, this clonotype was seen many times. The chain carries TRBV11-2 and TRBJ1-2; D might be TRBD1 (6 bases). This CDR3 spans 14 amino acids. Per the germline V gene, CDR1 is SGHAT and CDR2 is FQNNGV. V lost 4 bases and J lost 5, with 14 bases in between. The CDR3 bases are TGTGCCAGCAGCTACCAGTCGGACAGTTATGGCTACACCTTC. Residues: CASSYQSDSYGYTF.

This clonotype has only a few counts. The rearrangement links TRBV29-1 to TRBJ2-7; the D gene could be TRBD1 or TRBD2 (5 bases each). The CDR3 loop spans 12 amino acids. CDR1 SQVTM and CDR2 ANQGSEA come from the germline V gene. V gave up 6 bases and J gave up 7 bases, with 16 bases separating them. CDR3 loop: CSVGDAGREQYF. The CDR3 coding sequence is TGCAGCGTGGGGGACGCCGGAAGGGAGCAGTACTTC.

This clonotype was counted many times. The chain has TRBV7-3 and TRBJ2-2, with 11 positions matching TRBD1. The J segment lost 6 bases and the V segment lost 6 bases, leaving 9 bases of the junction unmatched. The germline V gene has CDR1 SGHTA and CDR2 FQGTGA. The CDR3 spans 16 residues. The CDR3 sequence: CASRSTGTGGSGELFF. In DNA, the CDR3 is TGTGCCAGCAGATCCACCGGGACAGGGGGTTCCGGGGAGCTGTTTTTT.

In the case of this clonotype: A much larger clone differs from this one at a single base, so this may be a read error. The rearrangement uses TRBV6-2 or TRBV6-3 and TRBJ2-4; a possible D gene is TRBD2 (7 bases). Germline V gene data show CDR1 as MNHEY and CDR2 as SVGEGT. The CDR3 runs to 18 residues. CDR3 nucleotide sequence: TGTGCCAGCAGTTTTTTGCGGGGGCGCACCCAAGCCAAAAACATTAAGTACTTC. Residues: CASSFLRGRTQAKNIKYF.

The table lists this clonotype with many counts. The rearrangement joins TRBV20-1 to TRBJ2-5; D is undetermined. Deletions cut 6 bases from V and 7 bases from J, with 9 bases between. The CDR3 runs to 10 residues. The germline CDR1 and CDR2 sequences are DFQATT and SNEGSKA (reference sequence). This CDR3 reads CSAPLGTQYF. The CDR3 region has the DNA TGCAGTGCGCCGTTAGGGACCCAGTACTTC.

This clonotype was detected ten times or more. The chain is built from TRBV7-2 and TRBJ2-5; TRBD2 agrees at 13 bases. In germline, CDR1 is SGHTA, CDR2 FQGNSA. The CDR3 has 16 residues. The V gene end was trimmed by 3 bases and the J gene end by 4 bases; junction bases not matched to a gene: 5. The CDR3 DNA follows: TGTGCCAGCAGCTTGTCACTAGCGGGGGGGGGAGAGACCCAGTACTTC. Protein product: CASSLSLAGGGETQYF.

The chain uses TRBV2 and TRBJ2-2; D possibly corresponds to TRBD1 (6 bases). The V gene lost 7 bases and the J gene lost 7 bases, with 10 bases spanning the gap. CDR3 length equals 12 residues. Germline V lookup: CDR1 SNHLY, CDR2 FYNNEI. The DNA of the CDR3 is TGTGCCAGCAACCAGGGGATCGGGGAGCTGTTTTTT. This sequence encodes CASNQGIGELFF. The whole variable domain, remainder taken from reference TRBV2 and TRBJ2-2, is EPEVTQTPSHQVTQMGQEVILRCVPISNHLYFYWYRQILGQKVEFLVSFYNNEISEKSEIFDDQFSVERPDGSNFTLKIRSTKLEDSAMYFCASNQGIGELFFGEGSRLTVL.

This clonotype was picked up many times. The chain employs TRBV6-5 and TRBJ2-2; the D is unclear. Per the germline V gene, CDR1 is MNHEY and CDR2 is SVGAGI. The CDR3 totals 12 residues. Trimming left V 2 bases short and J 6 bases short, with 4 bases between. CDR3 loop: CASSYAPGELFF. CDR3 bases: TGTGCCAGCAGTTACGCCCCCGGGGAGCTGTTTTTT.

This clonotype has a count of ten or more. This chain links TRBV24-1 with TRBJ1-5; 8 bases align to TRBD1. The V gene end was trimmed by 4 bases and the J gene end by 0 bases; junction bases not matched to a gene: 10. CDR1 is KGHDR, CDR2 SFDVKD, per germline. The CDR3 has 18 residues. The DNA of the CDR3 is TGTGCCACCAGTGACCCATCCGGGACAGGTGATAGCAATCAGCCCCAGCATTTT. It encodes CATSDPSGTGDSNQPQHF.